The 19 T cell receptor beta chains reported below all come from one sample, sequenced in a study of low-dose radiotherapy and immunotherapy resistance in tumors. As for time point: before trial treatment. Both TCRalpha and TCRbeta chains were reverse transcribed with V-gene-specific primers. TCRs underwent around 20 PCR cycles of amplification with a constant-region primer and V-primer adapter. TCRdb reprocessed the reads via MiXCR and lists one record per CDR3 protein. The sample consists of around 69,000 distinct CDR3 sequences, around 30% of them appearing once. The input for sequencing was PBMCs, taken before treatment. These receptors were collected from a female donor with ovarian cancer.

This clonotype is a singleton in its sample. The V call is TRBV28, the J call TRBJ1-2; the D is unclear. The germline V gene has CDR1 MDHEN and CDR2 SYDVKM. Trimming stripped 2 bases from V and 0 bases from J, with 7 bases between. The CDR3 consists of 14 residues. CDR3 in DNA: TGTGCCAGCAGTTTAATCGGAGCTAACTATGGCTACACCTTC. It translates to CASSLIGANYGYTF.

Many counts were recorded for this clonotype. The chain carries TRBV10-3 and TRBJ2-1, with 9 bases aligning to TRBD2. This CDR3 spans 15 amino acids. Germline trimming cut 7 bases from V and 4 bases from J; bases unmatched to any gene: 8. Germline CDR1 and CDR2: ENHRY and SYGVKD. CDR3 sequence (DNA): TGTGCCATCAACTCGGTTCTAGCGGGATACAATGAGCAGTTCTTC. This encodes CAINSVLAGYNEQFF.

In its sample, this clonotype was seen many times. This chain links TRBV11-3 with TRBJ2-1; 7 bases line up with TRBD2. Germline CDR1 is SGHNT and CDR2 is YENEEA. This CDR3 is built from 14 residues. Trimming at V came to 2 bases and at J to 6 bases, leaving 4 bases not matched to a gene. CDR3 in amino acids: CASSLMRESNEQFF. The DNA of the CDR3 is TGTGCCAGCAGCTTAATGCGGGAGTCCAATGAGCAGTTCTTC. Together with reference TRBV11-3 and TRBJ2-1, the CDR3 gives the full variable domain: EAGVVQSPRYKIIEKKQPVAFWCNPISGHNTLYWYLQNLGQGPELLIRYENEEAVDDSQLPKDRFSAERLKGVDSTLKIQPAELGDSAVYLCASSLMRESNEQFFGPGTRLTVL.

This clonotype was seen many times. V gene TRBV30 combines with J gene TRBJ2-5; tentatively, D is TRBD1 or TRBD2 (7 bases each). The germline V gene has CDR1 GTSNPN and CDR2 SVGIG (reference sequence). The germline V and J ends were trimmed by 2 bases and 5 bases, with 15 bases remaining between them. CDR3 length equals 14 residues. The CDR3 reads CAWSIRRGGETQYF. CDR3 nucleotides: TGTGCCTGGAGTATACGCAGGGGGGGGGAGACCCAGTACTTC.

The chain combines TRBV19 with TRBJ2-7; D is unclear. This CDR3 has 11 amino acids. Germline CDR1 is LNHDA and CDR2 is SQIVND (reference sequence). Trimming cost V 4 bases and J 3 bases, with 4 bases left between them. DNA of the CDR3: TGTGCCAGTAGTAACCACTACGAGCAGTACTTC. Amino acids: CASSNHYEQYF.

This clonotype was recorded at least ten times. This chain joins TRBV30 and TRBJ2-1; 12 positions match TRBD2. The germline V gene has CDR1 GTSNPN and CDR2 SVGIG (reference sequence). The ends lost 6 bases at V and 7 bases at J; junction bases unmatched: 10. This CDR3 region has 15 residues. The CDR3 coding sequence is TGTGCCTGCAAACCGACTAGCGGGAGAGGTAATGAGCAGTTCTTC. It is translated as CACKPTSGRGNEQFF.

Concerning this clonotype itself: One base separates it from a far larger clone, so it is likely a read error. This chain uses TRBV5-1 with TRBJ2-4; 8 nucleotides match TRBD1. The CDR3 sequence is 15 residues long. Trimming removed 5 bases from V and 13 bases from J; junction bases left unmatched: 17. Germline V lookup: CDR1 SGHRS, CDR2 YFSETQ. CDR3 DNA sequence: TGCGCCAGCAGGTCCGGGACAGGCTCCTACAATGAGCAGTACTTC. Translating it yields CASRSGTGSYNEQYF.

This clonotype was counted at least ten times. The genes are TRBV27 and TRBJ1-3; no clear D gene. Germline lookup yields CDR1 MNHEY and CDR2 SMNVEV (reference sequence). The CDR3 loop spans 14 amino acids. The V and J ends lost 7 bases and 0 bases respectively, with 10 bases between them. CDR3: CASKGSLSGNTIYF. The CDR3 nucleotides read TGTGCCAGCAAGGGTTCCCTCTCTGGAAACACCATATATTTT.

This chain uses TRBV6-2 or TRBV6-3 with TRBJ1-2; weak D call: TRBD1 (6 bases). The CDR3 runs to 14 residues. Germline V gives CDR1 MNHEY, CDR2 SVGEGT. Trimming removed 2 bases from V and 4 bases from J, with 11 bases in between. The CDR3 DNA follows: TGTGCCAGCAGTTACGCCCGGACAGTCTATGGCTACACCTTC. Translation: CASSYARTVYGYTF.

Ten or more counts support this clonotype. The chain employs TRBV10-1 and TRBJ2-1, with 12 bases lining up with TRBD2. After removal of 4 bases from V and 4 bases from J, the junction contained 5 bases not matched to a gene. Per germline, CDR1 WNHNN and CDR2 SYGVQD (reference sequence). There are 16 residues in the CDR3. The CDR3 DNA reads TGCGCCAGCAGTGTTTCTAGCGGGAGGGATTACAATGAGCAGTTCTTC. It specifies CASSVSSGRDYNEQFF.

At least ten counts were recorded for this clonotype. The rearrangement uses TRBV7-2 and TRBJ2-7; D is perhaps TRBD1 or TRBD2 (6 bases each). The V end lost 1 base, the J end lost 3 bases, and 13 bases lay between the germline ends. This CDR3 spans 15 amino acids. Germline-derived CDR1 and CDR2 are SGHTA and FQGNSA. The CDR3 here is CASSLGGGPNYEQYF. Written as DNA, the CDR3 is TGTGCCAGCAGCTTAGGTGGGGGGCCGAACTACGAGCAGTACTTC.

This clonotype was recorded a few times. The V and J genes are TRBV28 and TRBJ2-7, with 8 bases identical to TRBD2. Germline CDR1 is MDHEN and CDR2 is SYDVKM. This CDR3 spans 12 amino acids. V shed 10 bases, J shed 3 bases, and the junction held 5 bases outside the gene matches. CDR3 DNA sequence: TGTGCCACCTCGGGAGGGGGCTACGAGCAGTACTTC. Translated: CATSGGGYEQYF.

This clonotype was observed at least ten times. This rearrangement joins TRBV19 to TRBJ1-5; tentatively, D is TRBD1 (5 bases). The V gene's germline CDR1 is LNHDA and CDR2 SQIVND (reference sequence). CDR3 size: 14 residues. V was clipped by 10 bases and J by 1 base, with 14 bases between them. For the CDR3, the DNA is TGTGCCATCGGGAGGAAGGGGAGCAATCAGCCCCAGCATTTT. It encodes CAIGRKGSNQPQHF.

V usage is TRBV5-1 and J usage is TRBJ2-1, with 11 bases that match TRBD2. The CDR3 covers 18 residues. V trimming: 0 bases; J trimming: 4 bases; junction bases outside the gene matches: 9. Germline CDR1 SGHRS, CDR2 YFSETQ. CDR3 coding DNA: TGCGCCAGCAGCTTGGGTGTTAGCGGGGGGGCTGCGTACAATGAGCAGTTCTTC. This gives the protein CASSLGVSGGAAYNEQFF.

V and J are TRBV7-9 and TRBJ2-1; 10 nucleotides agree with TRBD2. Trimming at V came to 3 bases and at J to 4 bases, leaving 3 bases not matched to a gene. This CDR3 is 15 amino acids long. CDR1 and CDR2 from the germline V gene are SEHNR and FQNEAQ (reference sequence). CDR3 loop: CASSLLAGEYNEQFF. The CDR3 bases are TGTGCCAGCAGCTTGCTAGCGGGAGAGTACAATGAGCAGTTCTTC. The whole variable domain, remainder taken from reference TRBV7-9 and TRBJ2-1, is DTGVSQNPRHKITKRGQNVTFRCDPISEHNRLYWYRQTLGQGPEFLTYFQNEAQLEKSRLLSDRFSAERPKGSFSTLEIQRTEQGDSAMYLCASSLLAGEYNEQFFGPGTRLTVL.

The genes are TRBV28 and TRBJ1-3, with a possible D match to TRBD1 (5 bases). Deletions cut 7 bases from V and 2 bases from J, with 15 bases between. There are 15 residues in the CDR3. CDR1 is MDHEN and CDR2 is SYDVKM in the germline V gene. The CDR3 region is CASTNPRGAGNTIYF. The CDR3 coding sequence is TGTGCCAGCACCAACCCCCGGGGGGCTGGAAACACCATATATTTT.

To note about this clonotype: A much larger clone lies one base from this, so it may be a read error. This chain connects TRBV29-1 to TRBJ2-1; 11 positions match TRBD1. The CDR3 sequence is 14 residues long. CDR1 and CDR2 (germline): SQVTM, ANQGSEA. After removal of 4 bases from V and 10 bases from J, the junction contained 9 bases not matched to a gene. CDR3 coding DNA: TGCAGCGTTGCACCGGGACAGGGGGTTTCCGAGCAGTTCTTC. The encoded protein is CSVAPGQGVSEQFF.

At least ten counts were recorded for this clonotype. This sequence joins TRBV5-6 and TRBJ2-1; the D call may be TRBD1 or TRBD2 (5 bases each). V lost 6 bases and J lost 7, with 20 bases in between. Germline V gives CDR1 SGHDT, CDR2 YYEEEE. CDR3 size: 15 residues. The CDR3 DNA sequence: TGTGCCAGCACCCCGGTGGGGGTTAAGGAGAATGAGCAGTTCTTC. Translating gives CASTPVGVKENEQFF.

There are many counts of this clonotype. The V call is TRBV12-3 or TRBV12-4, the J call TRBJ2-6; 8 bases are a match to TRBD2. Trimming at V came to 8 bases and at J to 0 bases, leaving 3 bases not matched to a gene. This CDR3 contains 15 residues. This CDR3 reads CASSGGASGANVLTF. CDR3 in DNA: TGTGCCAGCTCCGGGGGGGCCTCTGGGGCCAACGTCCTGACTTTC.